This T cell receptor beta chain was sequenced during a study of T cells in localized non-small cell lung cancer. Assay: immunoSEQ multiplex PCR; the TCRdb copy retains only in-frame clones and omits some. The repertoire includes about 52,000 clones, around three quarters of them detected once, and about 4% sits in the top ten. A remark on this clone: The antigen remains undetermined.

Germline V lookup: CDR1 SGHNT, CDR2 YYREEE (reference sequence). The CDR3 runs to 17 residues. Deletions cut 4 bases from V and 10 bases from J, with 29 bases between. Study results and caveats: T cell clonality was highest in uninvolved adjacent lung, above tumor. Appearances in adjacent lung were noted for a median around 55 of the top 100 tumor clones. Higher blood T cell density went with longer overall survival.

The chain recombines TRBV5-4 with TRBJ2-5; the D call may be TRBD1 or TRBD2 (5 bases each). The input for sequencing was PBMCs, taken before any cancer treatment. The TCR sequence derives from a woman aged 40 to 75 with stage II lung adenocarcinoma. This CDR3 reads CASSRDGDLRDLKFQYF. In nucleotides, the CDR3 is TGTGCCAGCAGCCGGGACGGGGACCTTCGGGATTTGAAGTTCCAGTACTTC. Using reference TRBV5-4 and TRBJ2-5 for the parts outside the CDR3, the full variable domain is ETGVTQSPTHLIKTRGQQVTLRCSSQSGHNTVSWYQQALGQGPQFIFQYYREEENGRGNFPPRFSGLQFPNYSSELNVNALELDDSALYLCASSRDGDLRDLKFQYFGPGTRLLVL.